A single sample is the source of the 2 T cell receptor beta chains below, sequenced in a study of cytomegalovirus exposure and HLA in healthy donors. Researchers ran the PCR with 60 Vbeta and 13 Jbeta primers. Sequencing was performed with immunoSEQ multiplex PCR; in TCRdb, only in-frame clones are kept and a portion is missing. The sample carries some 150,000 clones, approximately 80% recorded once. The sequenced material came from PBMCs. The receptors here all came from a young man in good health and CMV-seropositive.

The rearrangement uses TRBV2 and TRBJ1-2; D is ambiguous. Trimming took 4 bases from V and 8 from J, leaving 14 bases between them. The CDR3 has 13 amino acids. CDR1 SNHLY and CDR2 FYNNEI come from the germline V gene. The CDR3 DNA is TGTGCCAGCAGTGCAGGTATCGGTGGCGGCTACACCTTC. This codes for CASSAGIGGGYTF.

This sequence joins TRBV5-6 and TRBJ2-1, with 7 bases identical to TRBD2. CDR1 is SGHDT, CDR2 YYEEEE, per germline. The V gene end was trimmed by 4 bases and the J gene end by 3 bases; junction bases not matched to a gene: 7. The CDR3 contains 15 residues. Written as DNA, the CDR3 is TGTGCCAGCAGCCCTAGCGGAACAATCTACAATGAGCAGTTCTTC. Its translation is CASSPSGTIYNEQFF.